These 30 T cell receptor beta chains were sequenced from one sample in a study of identical twins. MiXCR, applied by TCRdb to the 5' RACE reads, yields one record per CDR3 protein. The sample yields 1.5 million to 2 million distinct CDR3 sequences, about 32% seen once. The sequenced sample was cord blood. The receptors originated from a newborn girl in good health.

A word on this clonotype: Given a much more abundant clone one base away, this may be a read error. This likely comes from a read error, as the CDR3 has no conserved phenylalanine or tryptophan at its end. CDR3 amino acids: CASTPQANYGYTS. The DNA for the CDR3 is TGTGCCAGCACCCCACAGGCTAACTATGGCTACACCTCC. The rearrangement links TRBV12-3 or TRBV12-4 to TRBJ1-2, with a tentative D call TRBD1 (5 bases). V was cut by 7 bases and J by 0 bases, with 9 bases left in between. The CDR3 is made up of 13 amino acids.

V usage is TRBV20-1 and J usage is TRBJ2-1, with TRBD2 as a possible D gene (5 bases). CDR3 size: 14 residues. From germline, CDR1 is DFQATT and CDR2 SNEGSKA (reference sequence). Trimming took 3 bases from V and 2 from J, leaving 11 bases between them. The CDR3 DNA sequence: TGCAGTGCTAGTTACAGCGGAACCTACAATGAGCAGTTCTTC. Residues: CSASYSGTYNEQFF.

This clonotype was recorded many times. This chain connects TRBV5-1 to TRBJ2-7, with TRBD1 matching over 7 bases. CDR3 length: 14 amino acids. CDR1 is SGHRS, CDR2 YFSETQ, per germline. After removal of 0 bases from V and 7 bases from J, the junction contained 7 bases not matched to a gene. CDR3 protein: CASSLVGQVLEQYF. The CDR3 nucleotides read TGCGCCAGCAGCTTGGTTGGACAGGTTTTGGAGCAGTACTTC. Together with reference TRBV5-1 and TRBJ2-7, the CDR3 gives the full variable domain: KAGVTQTPRYLIKTRGQQVTLSCSPISGHRSVSWYQQTPGQGLQFLFEYFSETQRNKGNFPGRFSGRQFSNSRSEMNVSTLELGDSALYLCASSLVGQVLEQYFGPGTRLTVT.

This clonotype has just a few counts. The chain uses TRBV10-3 and TRBJ2-5, with TRBD2 identical over 14 bases. There are 16 residues in the CDR3. V dropped 5 bases and J dropped 4; count of bases not matched to a gene: 6. Germline assignment: CDR1 ENHRY and CDR2 SYGVKD. The CDR3 coding sequence is TGTGCCATCAGTCCGACTAGCGGGAGGGCCGGAGAGACCCAGTACTTC. Translation: CAISPTSGRAGETQYF.

The chain joins TRBV20-1 to TRBJ2-3; tentatively, D is TRBD1 (6 bases). In germline, CDR1 is DFQATT, CDR2 SNEGSKA (reference sequence). V was clipped by 8 bases and J by 5 bases, with 17 bases between them. This CDR3 is 13 amino acids long. The CDR3 here is CSTSQRGRDTQYF. DNA of the CDR3: TGCAGTACTTCCCAAAGGGGGAGAGATACGCAGTATTTT.

The CDR3 spells CASRGGPTQYF. The CDR3 bases are TGTGCCAGCAGAGGGGGTCCGACCCAGTACTTC. This sequence joins TRBV6-1 and TRBJ2-7; a possible D gene is TRBD1 (6 bases). The better agreement between TRBJ2-5 and the DNA end casts doubt on the J call. The CDR3 is 11 amino acids. The germline V gene encodes CDR1 MNHNS and CDR2 SASEGT.

This clonotype was counted only a few times. This sequence joins TRBV18 and TRBJ2-3, with D tentatively TRBD1 (6 bases). The CDR3 length is 17 residues. Deletions cut 0 bases from V and 2 bases from J, with 15 bases between. Germline CDR1 and CDR2: KGHSH and LQKENI. The CDR3 loop reads CASSPPRQASFTDTQYF. The CDR3 nucleotides read TGTGCCAGCTCACCACCTAGACAGGCCTCGTTCACAGATACGCAGTATTTT.

Notes on this clonotype: The junction differs from germline at one of its ends, possibly a read error. This chain joins TRBV6-1 and TRBJ2-1; 9 positions match TRBD1. Germline V gives CDR1 MNHNS, CDR2 SASEGT. This CDR3 comprises 17 residues. The CDR3 region has the DNA TGTGCCGGCAGTGAAGAGGGGACAGGGTGGGCCTACAATGAGCAGTTCTTC. Amino acid sequence: CAGSEEGTGWAYNEQFF.

There are a few counts of this clonotype. The V and J genes are TRBV7-9 and TRBJ1-5; D remains ambiguous. CDR3 length equals 10 residues. Trimming removed 5 bases at V and 10 bases at J, with 6 bases between. Germline loops: CDR1 SEHNR, CDR2 FQNEAQ (reference sequence). The CDR3 nucleotides read TGTGCCAGCAGCCGAATCCCCCAGCATTTT. Encoded protein: CASSRIPQHF.

This clonotype was observed a handful of times. The J gene is TRBJ1-4, the V gene TRBV2; TRBD1 is a possible D gene (5 bases). Between the trimmed V and J ends, which lost 6 bases and 3 bases, there was a span of 14 bases. There are 15 residues in the CDR3. Germline V gives CDR1 SNHLY, CDR2 FYNNEI. The CDR3 loop is CASSARGVPNEKLFF. CDR3 DNA sequence: TGTGCCAGCAGCGCTCGGGGGGTTCCTAATGAAAAACTGTTTTTT.

With respect to this clonotype: One junction end does not reproduce the germline sequence, and a read error may be involved. This chain joins TRBV4-1 and TRBJ2-7; TRBD2 matches 9 bases. The CDR3 is 13 amino acids. CDR1 is MGHRA, CDR2 YSYEKL, per germline. The DNA of the CDR3 is TGCGTCAGCAGCCAGCCCTTAGCGGGGGAGAAGTACTTC. Amino acids: CVSSQPLAGEKYF.

This rearrangement joins TRBV20-1 to TRBJ2-7; TRBD2 matches at 9 bases. Germline loops: CDR1 DFQATT, CDR2 SNEGSKA (reference sequence). This CDR3 region has 14 residues. The ends lost 5 bases at V and 4 bases at J; junction bases unmatched: 9. In DNA form, the CDR3 reads TGCAGTGCTGGGACTAGCCGGAGTTTTTACGAGCAGTACTTC. It specifies CSAGTSRSFYEQYF.

This CDR3 reads CASSPGTSVKGAGLEETQYF. CDR3 DNA: TGTGCCAGCAGTCCAGGGACTAGCGTAAAAGGAGCTGGTCTGGAAGAGACCCAGTACTTC. The genes are TRBV28 and TRBJ2-5; TRBD2 agrees at 10 bases. The CDR3 is made up of 20 amino acids. The V gene's germline CDR1 is MDHEN and CDR2 SYDVKM. Trimming removed 5 bases from V and 3 bases from J; junction bases left unmatched: 21.

V usage is TRBV6-1 and J usage is TRBJ2-1; D gene uncertain. Trimming pared 3 bases from V and 0 bases from J, leaving 9 bases between. The germline CDR1 and CDR2 sequences are MNHNS and SASEGT. The CDR3 length is 15 residues. In DNA form, the CDR3 reads TGTGCCAGCAGTGAGCGGCCTACCTCCTACAATGAGCAGTTCTTC. Its protein product is CASSERPTSYNEQFF.

The chain couples TRBV20-1 to TRBJ2-7; tentatively, D is TRBD2 (5 bases). This CDR3 has 12 residues. V lost 7 bases and J 5 bases, leaving 15 bases between the germline ends. CDR1 is DFQATT, CDR2 SNEGSKA, per germline (reference sequence). This CDR3 reads CSVHGMTDEQYF. The CDR3, as DNA: TGCAGTGTCCACGGGATGACCGACGAGCAGTACTTC.

The gene calls are TRBV5-6 and TRBJ2-7, with 8 bases fitting TRBD2. CDR1 SGHDT and CDR2 YYEEEE come from the germline V gene. Trimming cost V 2 bases and J 3 bases; bases outside gene matches: 4. The CDR3 length is 14 residues. The CDR3 region is CASSFKRECYEQYF. The CDR3 coding sequence is TGTGCCAGCAGCTTTAAGCGGGAGTGCTACGAGCAGTACTTC.

This clonotype was recorded a few times. The chain uses TRBV21-1 and TRBJ2-1; the D call in the table, TRBD1, was not verified against the DNA. TRBV21-1 is an annotated pseudogene. CDR3 length equals 16 residues. This CDR3 is CASSIRDRFSYNEQFF. CDR3 sequence (DNA): TGTGCCAGCAGCATAAGAGACAGGTTCTCCTACAATGAGCAGTTCTTC.

This clonotype showed up just a few times. V and J are TRBV12-3 or TRBV12-4 and TRBJ2-3; 10 bases match TRBD2. The CDR3 extends over 16 amino acids. The V and J ends lost 6 bases and 1 base, in that order; junction bases with no gene match: 7. The CDR3 spells CASRGLLAGGTDTQYF. The CDR3 nucleotides read TGTGCCAGCAGGGGCCTTCTAGCGGGGGGCACAGATACGCAGTATTTT.

The chain links TRBV13 to TRBJ1-2, with 7 bases identical to TRBD1. From germline, CDR1 is PRHDT and CDR2 FYEKMQ (reference sequence). The CDR3 covers 13 residues. Germline trimming cut 4 bases from V and 10 bases from J; bases unmatched to any gene: 9. The CDR3 loop reads CASSSTIDRVYTF. The DNA for the CDR3 is TGTGCCAGCAGCTCTACAATTGACAGGGTCTACACCTTC.

J is TRBJ1-2 and V is TRBV6-5; D unresolved. Looked up from germline, CDR1 is MNHEY and CDR2 is SVGAGI. The CDR3 covers 14 residues. V lost 6 bases, J lost 1 base, and 12 bases lay in between. CDR3 residues: CASSPQRDNYGYTF. CDR3 DNA sequence: TGTGCCAGCAGCCCCCAGCGGGATAACTATGGCTACACCTTC.

This clonotype was recorded once. This chain uses TRBV10-3 with TRBJ1-6, with D perhaps TRBD1 (5 bases). Germline-derived CDR1 and CDR2 are ENHRY and SYGVKD. The V end was cut by 10 bases, the J end by 3 bases, with 10 bases between. The CDR3 consists of 13 residues. CDR3 residues: CASRQNYNSPLHF. The DNA of the CDR3 is TGTGCCAGCCGACAGAACTATAATTCACCCCTCCACTTT.

This clonotype has more than one count but fewer than ten. The J gene is TRBJ2-4, the V gene TRBV30; D is uncertain. TRBJ2-7 explains the end of the DNA better; the J call may be wrong. The CDR3 has 12 residues. The germline gives CDR1 GTSNPN, CDR2 SVGIG (reference sequence). CDR3 in amino acids: CACLGRAYEQYF. In nucleotides, the CDR3 is TGTGCCTGCCTCGGACGGGCCTACGAGCAGTACTTC.

The sample holds many counts of this clonotype. The chain joins TRBV4-2 to TRBJ2-1, with 8 nucleotides matching TRBD2. The V gene end was trimmed by 0 bases and the J gene end by 0 bases; junction bases not matched to a gene: 4. This CDR3 spans 17 amino acids. Germline V gene data show CDR1 as LGHNA and CDR2 as YNFKEQ. DNA for the CDR3: TGTGCCAGCAGCCAAGAGTCTAGCGGGTCCTCCTACAATGAGCAGTTCTTC. Residues: CASSQESSGSSYNEQFF.

This clonotype was counted only a few times. This sequence joins TRBV20-1 and TRBJ2-3, with a tentative D call TRBD1 (6 bases). The germline gives CDR1 DFQATT, CDR2 SNEGSKA (reference sequence). CDR3 length equals 14 residues. V was cut by 2 bases and J by 5 bases, with 14 bases left in between. Here the CDR3 reads CSARRQDFRDTQYF. The CDR3 DNA reads as TGCAGTGCTAGACGACAGGATTTTAGAGATACGCAGTATTTT.

The gene calls are TRBV14 and TRBJ2-6, with D possibly TRBD2 on 6 matching bases. The germline V gene has CDR1 SGHDN and CDR2 FVKESK. The V end lost 4 bases, the J end lost 0 bases, and 19 bases lay between the germline ends. The CDR3 length is 19 residues. CDR3 sequence: CASSPRLGLELSGANVLTF. CDR3 coding DNA: TGTGCCAGCAGCCCAAGGCTGGGACTTGAACTCTCTGGGGCCAACGTCCTGACTTTC.

The chain combines TRBV28 with TRBJ2-7; TRBD2 aligns across 9 bases. Germline lookup yields CDR1 MDHEN and CDR2 SYDVKM. J was trimmed by 0 bases and V by 1 base; bases with no gene match: 4. The CDR3 sequence is 16 residues long. CDR3 coding DNA: TGTGCCAGCAGTTTATTTGGACTAGCGAGCTCCTACGAGCAGTACTTC. This translates into CASSLFGLASSYEQYF.

This rearrangement joins TRBV6-4 to TRBJ2-3; D unclear. Germline V gene lookup returns CDR1 MRHNA and CDR2 SNTAGT. The CDR3 is made up of 13 amino acids. V lost 3 bases to trimming and J lost 6 bases, with 10 bases between them. The CDR3 sequence: CASSEALADTQYF. CDR3 in DNA: TGTGCCAGCAGTGAGGCCTTGGCGGATACGCAGTATTTT.

This CDR3 is CAIRGTRFSEQYF. The CDR3 nucleotides are TGTGCCATCAGGGGGACTAGGTTTAGCGAGCAGTACTTC. V is TRBV10-3 and J is TRBJ2-7; 8 bases align to TRBD2. With V trimmed by 6 bases and J by 6 bases, 7 bases remained unmatched. Germline V CDR1 and CDR2: ENHRY, SYGVKD. The CDR3 length is 13 residues.

This clonotype was seen a handful of times. The chain combines TRBV14 with TRBJ1-2, with a weak D call TRBD1 (5 bases). From germline, CDR1 is SGHDN and CDR2 FVKESK. This CDR3 is 14 amino acids long. Deletions cut 3 bases from V and 4 bases from J, with 12 bases between. CDR3 nucleotides: TGTGCCAGCAGCCAGGGCAGGGCCCTCTATGGCTACACCTTC. Residues: CASSQGRALYGYTF.

This clonotype was seen just once. J is TRBJ2-1 and V is TRBV27; TRBD2 matches 9 bases. V trimming: 6 bases; J trimming: 2 bases; junction bases outside the gene matches: 8. Germline V gene sequence: CDR1 MNHEY, CDR2 SMNVEV (reference sequence). The CDR3 extends over 16 amino acids. CDR3 nucleotides: TGTGCCAGCAGCCGAACCGGCGGGAGGGCCTACAATGAGCAGTTCTTC. This translates into CASSRTGGRAYNEQFF.